This section outlines one TCR beta chain sequence together with its context. The antigen remains unidentified. Profiling relied on immunoSEQ multiplex PCR, and the TCRdb table lists in-frame clones only, not all of them. The table has 71,000 or so clones, roughly nine tenths seen once. Germline CDR1 is MNHEY and CDR2 is SMNVEV (reference sequence). The V end lost 6 bases, the J end lost 4 bases, and 11 bases lay between the germline ends. The CDR3 runs 13 residues. The sample belongs to a study of OX40 agonist ivuxolimab in advanced cancers. Background on the study: Eligibility admitted prior anti-PD-1, anti-PD-L1 or anti-CTLA-4 therapy; about 39% had some.

Study-level points and caveats: Dosing at 0.1 to 3.0 mg/kg was accompanied by clonal expansion of CD4+ and CD8+ blood T cells by week 6. CD8+ T cells showed, on average, more clonal expansion than CD4+ cells. Which antigen the expanded peripheral T cells recognized is unknown.

The genes are TRBV27 and TRBJ2-3, with D possibly being TRBD2 (5 bases). The specimen was CD4+ or CD8+ T cells sorted from blood, collected in a trial of the OX40 agonist ivuxolimab. This sequence was found in an adult with an advanced solid tumor such as melanoma, head and neck, liver or kidney cancer. The DNA for the CDR3 is TGTGCCAGCAGACCCACGAGGGCAGATACGCAGTATTTT. Translated: CASRPTRADTQYF.